This TCR beta chain comes out of a study of T and B cells in COVID-19 patients. Study overall: COVID-19 patients gave peripheral blood either during active infection or after recovery. About 90% of the 20 active-infection patients had comorbidities associated with unfavorable COVID-19 outcome. Study-level findings and limits: Symptomatic-phase blood samples from mildly ill patients and early samples from severe cases were scarce. At recovery TRB diversity and richness exceeded healthy donors, after highly clonal active COVID-19 repertoires.

BIOMED2 TRB-A/B primer pools were used in multiplex TRB PCR. A single record per CDR3 protein comes from TCRdb applying MiXCR to the multiplex PCR reads. The sample has tens of thousands of distinct CDR3 sequences, approximately 30% seen once. This CDR3 contains 16 residues. Germline CDR1 reads SGHVS; CDR2 reads FNYEAQ. V lost 5 bases and J lost 11, with 28 bases in between. This clonotype was observed a few times. Antigen unknown. Blood genomic DNA input for TRB amplification was about 240-550 ng. The rearrangement joins TRBV7-6 to TRBJ2-7; possible D gene TRBD2, 6 bases. The TCR originated in a human donor who had recovered from COVID-19. The sample comprised blood. CDR3 region: CASSLTAGQGLTSKYF. The CDR3 nucleotides read TGTGCCAGCAGCCTAACGGCGGGGCAGGGACTGACGAGCAAGTACTTC.